This entry lists 27 T cell receptor beta chains sequenced from one sample in a study of blood T cell repertoires in COVID-19. The method was immunoSEQ multiplex PCR; TCRdb's version includes in-frame clones alone and lacks a portion of them. The data contain more than 85,000 clones, around 82% of them seen just once; the ten biggest clones take up about 4.7%. What was sequenced was peripheral blood. The source of these receptors is a human donor in a cohort sampled during active or convalescent COVID-19.

This clone was detected once. The chain carries TRBV12-3 or TRBV12-4 and TRBJ2-1, with D unclear. CDR3 size: 13 residues. V dropped 6 bases and J dropped 5 bases, with 11 bases sitting between them. In DNA form, the CDR3 reads TGTGCCAGCAGAGACGGTAGCCACAATGAGCAGTTCTTC. As protein: CASRDGSHNEQFF.

This chain uses TRBV28 with TRBJ2-1; TRBD1 agrees at 9 bases. This CDR3 is built from 15 residues. Germline loops: CDR1 MDHEN, CDR2 SYDVKM. V was clipped by 5 bases and J by 0 bases; unmatched bases: 2. This CDR3 reads CASSLTGGSYNEQFF. The CDR3 DNA reads as TGTGCCAGCAGTCTGACAGGGGGCTCCTACAATGAGCAGTTCTTC.

The rearrangement uses TRBV7-3 and TRBJ2-7, with 7 bases identical to TRBD2. V dropped 0 bases and J dropped 0; count of bases not matched to a gene: 5. This CDR3 spans 16 amino acids. The germline CDR1 and CDR2 sequences are SGHTA and FQGTGA. CDR3 region: CASSLTSGALSYEQYF. CDR3 DNA: TGTGCCAGCAGCTTAACAAGCGGGGCCCTCTCCTACGAGCAGTACTTC.

V usage is TRBV2 and J usage is TRBJ2-7; D uncertain. CDR3 length equals 13 residues. Trimming took 6 bases from V and 2 from J, leaving 11 bases between them. Germline V gene sequence: CDR1 SNHLY, CDR2 FYNNEI. The CDR3: CASREQPAYEQYF. For the CDR3, the DNA is TGTGCCAGCAGGGAGCAGCCCGCCTACGAGCAGTACTTC.

This chain connects TRBV5-1 to TRBJ2-3; TRBD1 matches 8 bases. V was clipped by 5 bases and J by 1 base; unmatched bases: 6. Germline CDR1 is SGHRS and CDR2 is YFSETQ. The CDR3 is 15 amino acids. Here the CDR3 reads CASRPGQGGTDTQYF. CDR3 in DNA: TGCGCCAGCAGACCTGGACAGGGAGGCACAGATACGCAGTATTTT. Full variable domain (remainder filled in from reference TRBV5-1 and TRBJ2-3): KAGVTQTPRYLIKTRGQQVTLSCSPISGHRSVSWYQQTPGQGLQFLFEYFSETQRNKGNFPGRFSGRQFSNSRSEMNVSTLELGDSALYLCASRPGQGGTDTQYFGPGTRLTVL.

The rearrangement links TRBV6-5 to TRBJ1-1, with 8 bases identical to TRBD1. The V segment lost 2 bases and the J segment 4 bases; nucleotides outside the gene matches: 6. Germline-derived CDR1 and CDR2 are MNHEY and SVGAGI. This CDR3 is 15 amino acids long. CDR3 DNA sequence: TGTGCCAGCAGTTACAATGGACAGGGCGGCACTGAAGCTTTCTTT. It encodes CASSYNGQGGTEAFF.

The chain couples TRBV20-1 to TRBJ2-1; D uncertain. CDR3 size: 10 residues. Trimming stripped 4 bases from V and 13 bases from J, with 11 bases between. The germline CDR1 and CDR2 sequences are DFQATT and SNEGSKA (reference sequence). The chain's CDR3 is CSAIVPPQFF. The CDR3 nucleotides are TGCAGTGCTATCGTTCCTCCCCAGTTCTTC.

The chain couples TRBV18 to TRBJ2-1, with D possibly TRBD2 on 6 matching bases. This CDR3 spans 14 amino acids. The V end lost 6 bases, the J end lost 7 bases, and 16 bases lay between the germline ends. Germline CDR1 reads KGHSH; CDR2 reads LQKENI. This CDR3 is CASSPPGTGNEQFF. The CDR3 DNA follows: TGTGCCAGCTCTCCCCCCGGGACTGGAAATGAGCAGTTCTTC. Drawing the rest from reference TRBV18 and TRBJ2-1, the complete variable domain is NAGVMQNPRHLVRRRGQEARLRCSPMKGHSHVYWYRQLPEEGLKFMVYLQKENIIDESGMPKERFSAEFPKEGPSILRIQQVVRGDSAAYFCASSPPGTGNEQFFGPGTRLTVL.

This sequence joins TRBV7-3 and TRBJ2-1; 9 bases match TRBD2. Germline loops: CDR1 SGHTA, CDR2 FQGTGA. The CDR3 contains 15 residues. Germline trimming cut 2 bases from V and 9 bases from J; bases unmatched to any gene: 8. The CDR3 region is CASSLVVAGVSEQFF. In nucleotides, the CDR3 is TGTGCCAGCAGCTTAGTTGTAGCGGGAGTTTCTGAGCAGTTCTTC. Variable domain in full (rest from reference TRBV7-3 and TRBJ2-1): GAGVSQTPSNKVTEKGKYVELRCDPISGHTALYWYRQSLGQGPEFLIYFQGTGAADDSGLPNDRFFAVRPEGSVSTLKIQRTERGDSAVYLCASSLVVAGVSEQFFGPGTRLTVL.

This clone is medium-sized. This chain uses TRBV4-2 with TRBJ1-5, with 7 bases aligning to TRBD1. In germline, CDR1 is LGHNA, CDR2 YNFKEQ. The CDR3 loop spans 14 amino acids. Losses at the gene ends were 3 bases for V and 4 bases for J; bases not matched to a gene: 3. CDR3 DNA: TGTGCCAGCAGCCATTTACAGGGGAATCAGCCCCAGCATTTT. Protein product: CASSHLQGNQPQHF.

The rearrangement joins TRBV7-9 to TRBJ1-1, with 8 bases fitting TRBD1. Germline V gene sequence: CDR1 SEHNR, CDR2 FQNEAQ (reference sequence). The junction had 14 bases not matched to a gene; V was cut back by 4 bases and J by 1 base. The CDR3 spans 18 residues. CDR3 DNA sequence: TGTGCCAGCAGCTCGTCTGTTTTTTTGGACAGGGAGAACACTGAAGCTTTCTTT. Protein: CASSSSVFLDRENTEAFF.

The chain uses TRBV19 and TRBJ1-2; 10 nucleotides agree with TRBD1. Germline assignment: CDR1 LNHDA and CDR2 SQIVND (reference sequence). The CDR3 is 17 amino acids. Trimming at V came to 1 base and at J to 7 bases, leaving 12 bases not matched to a gene. CDR3 sequence (DNA): TGTGCCAGTAGTATAGTAGGACAGGGGGAAGAAAAGATTGGCTACACCTTC. Protein sequence: CASSIVGQGEEKIGYTF.

This sequence joins TRBV28 and TRBJ2-3, with 7 bases identical to TRBD1. Germline-derived CDR1 and CDR2 are MDHEN and SYDVKM. The CDR3 has 18 residues. J was trimmed by 0 bases and V by 2 bases; bases with no gene match: 11. The CDR3 protein is CASSLRSWTGRSTDTQYF. The CDR3, as DNA: TGTGCCAGCAGTTTAAGGTCATGGACAGGCCGTAGCACAGATACGCAGTATTTT.

The chain recombines TRBV9 with TRBJ2-3; 11 positions agree with TRBD1. This CDR3 contains 16 residues. In germline, CDR1 is SGDLS, CDR2 YYNGEE. V was clipped by 2 bases and J by 3 bases; unmatched bases: 5. DNA for the CDR3: TGTGCCAGCAGCGTTAGGGGACAGGGGGGGACAGATACGCAGTATTTT. This translates into CASSVRGQGGTDTQYF.

This clone has more than one count but fewer than ten. The chain couples TRBV18 to TRBJ1-2; 7 bases agree with TRBD1. CDR3 length: 13 amino acids. Looked up from germline, CDR1 is KGHSH and CDR2 is LQKENI. After removal of 4 bases from V and 3 bases from J, the junction contained 2 bases not matched to a gene. The chain's CDR3 is CASSRQGYYGYTF. The CDR3 coding sequence is TGTGCCAGCTCACGACAGGGCTACTATGGCTACACCTTC.

This chain joins TRBV6-1 and TRBJ2-7; 8 positions match TRBD1. V gave up 0 bases and J gave up 3 bases; unmatched junction bases: 4. From germline, CDR1 is MNHNS and CDR2 SASEGT. CDR3 size: 15 residues. CDR3 nucleotide sequence: TGTGCCAGCAGTGAAGCTCCGGGACAGGACTACGAGCAGTACTTC. Protein sequence: CASSEAPGQDYEQYF.

The chain joins TRBV4-3 to TRBJ1-1; no reliable D call. Trimming removed 0 bases from V and 1 base from J, with 9 bases in between. The CDR3 has 15 amino acids. Germline CDR1 LGHNA, CDR2 YSLEER. For the CDR3, the DNA is TGCGCCAGCAGCCAAGACAGAAAACCGAACACTGAAGCTTTCTTT. It translates to CASSQDRKPNTEAFF.

The rearrangement joins TRBV27 to TRBJ1-2; the D gene is possibly TRBD1 (5 bases). V lost 1 base, J lost 0 bases, and 12 bases lay in between. CDR3 length: 16 amino acids. Germline V gives CDR1 MNHEY, CDR2 SMNVEV (reference sequence). The CDR3 DNA reads TGTGCCAGCAGTTTATATGGAGGGGCCTCTAACTATGGCTACACCTTC. Translating gives CASSLYGGASNYGYTF.

The chain combines TRBV5-6 with TRBJ1-4; a weak D match, TRBD1 (6 bases). CDR3 length: 14 amino acids. Germline lookup yields CDR1 SGHDT and CDR2 YYEEEE. V dropped 0 bases and J dropped 5 bases, with 8 bases sitting between them. The CDR3 DNA sequence: TGTGCCAGCAGCTTGGGGCAGGGGAATGAAAAACTGTTTTTT. This gives the protein CASSLGQGNEKLFF.

This chain uses TRBV11-2 with TRBJ1-2; 9 bases line up with TRBD1. Germline trimming cut 5 bases from V and 5 bases from J; bases unmatched to any gene: 3. This CDR3 contains 13 residues. Germline V gene data show CDR1 as SGHAT and CDR2 as FQNNGV. CDR3 nucleotides: TGTGCCAGCAGCCCAGGACAGGGGTATGGCTACACCTTC. Its protein is CASSPGQGYGYTF.

The rearrangement joins TRBV3-1 (or the pseudogene TRBV3-2) to TRBJ2-3; 10 nucleotides agree with TRBD2. V was pared by 4 bases and J by 6 bases, with 10 bases of the junction left unmatched. The CDR3 consists of 16 residues. CDR1 is LGHDT, CDR2 YNNKEL, per germline (reference sequence). This CDR3 reads CASSPLAGARGDTQYF. Written as DNA, the CDR3 is TGTGCCAGCAGCCCCCTAGCGGGGGCCCGGGGGGATACGCAGTATTTT.

The rearrangement uses TRBV14 and TRBJ2-5, with TRBD2 matching over 7 bases. J lost 5 bases, V lost 1 base, and 13 bases had no gene match. CDR3 size: 17 residues. Germline V gene data show CDR1 as SGHDN and CDR2 as FVKESK. The CDR3 nucleotides are TGTGCCAGCAGCCAAGGGTACATAGCCAAAGCGGGGGAGACCCAGTACTTC. Translation: CASSQGYIAKAGETQYF.

The table lists this clone with a few counts. One end of the junction is discordant with germline, which a read error may explain. The rearrangement joins TRBV18 to TRBJ1-5, with 7 nucleotides matching TRBD1. This CDR3 region has 13 residues. The germline V gene encodes CDR1 KGHSH and CDR2 LQKENI. Written as DNA, the CDR3 is TGTGCCAGCTCGCGGGACAGCTCCCTTCCTCGGCGTTTT. Translation gives CASSRDSSLPRRF.

The V gene is TRBV5-1, the J gene TRBJ2-2; D gene unclear. This CDR3 comprises 16 residues. Germline V gene sequence: CDR1 SGHRS, CDR2 YFSETQ. Trimming cost V 1 base and J 1 base, with 11 bases left between them. The CDR3 reads CASSLLRLENTGELFF. Written as DNA, the CDR3 is TGCGCCAGCAGCTTGTTGAGGTTAGAGAACACCGGGGAGCTGTTTTTT.

The rearrangement joins TRBV7-2 to TRBJ1-5, with D unclear. The V end was cut by 3 bases, the J end by 2 bases, with 11 bases between. The CDR3 totals 15 residues. Germline values: CDR1 SGHTA, CDR2 FQGNSA. The CDR3 sequence: CASSFGNRGNQPQHF. The DNA for the CDR3 is TGTGCCAGCAGCTTCGGGAACCGGGGCAATCAGCCCCAGCATTTT.

The chain joins TRBV15 to TRBJ2-7; 8 nucleotides match TRBD1. This CDR3 has 15 amino acids. Per the germline V gene, CDR1 is LNHNV and CDR2 is YYDKDF (reference sequence). V was pared by 1 base and J by 2 bases, with 4 bases of the junction left unmatched. CDR3 DNA sequence: TGTGCCACCAGCAGAGGAGACAGGGGAGCCTACGAGCAGTACTTC. This encodes CATSRGDRGAYEQYF.

The chain has TRBV6-5 and TRBJ2-7, with D possibly matching TRBD2 (6 bases). Per germline, CDR1 MNHEY and CDR2 SVGAGI. V was cut by 5 bases and J by 4 bases, with 12 bases left in between. The CDR3 spans 13 residues. The CDR3 coding sequence is TGTGCCAGCAGTAGCCCAGGGAGGTACGAGCAGTACTTC. It translates to CASSSPGRYEQYF.